One sample yielded the 11 T cell receptor beta chains listed below, sequenced in a study of cytomegalovirus exposure and HLA in healthy donors. PCR involved 60 Vbeta and 13 Jbeta primers. The table came from immunoSEQ multiplex PCR; TCRdb's copy has only in-frame clones and leaves some out. The sample carries some 110,000 clones, 60% to 85% recorded once. Material: PBMCs. These receptor sequences come from a man between 45 and 60 years old in good health and CMV-seropositive.

This clone was recorded only once. The rearrangement uses TRBV5-1 and TRBJ1-3; possibly TRBD1 for D (6 bases). Trimming stripped 0 bases from V and 2 bases from J, with 9 bases between. CDR3 length: 15 amino acids. Per the germline V gene, CDR1 is SGHRS and CDR2 is YFSETQ. The CDR3 reads CASSLEGEAGNTIYF. CDR3 sequence (DNA): TGCGCCAGCAGCTTGGAGGGGGAAGCTGGAAACACCATATATTTT.

Written as DNA, the CDR3 is TGTGCCAGCAGCCCGCTCTCTGGGACTAGCTCCGGGGAGCTGTTTTTT. Encoded protein: CASSPLSGTSSGELFF. The chain is built from TRBV14 and TRBJ2-2; TRBD2 matches 9 bases. V lost 4 bases and J lost 6; bases outside the gene matches: 9. The CDR3 is 16 residues long. Germline values: CDR1 SGHDN, CDR2 FVKESK.

This sequence joins TRBV5-1 and TRBJ2-3; tentatively, D is TRBD2 (6 bases). This CDR3 is built from 16 residues. Germline loops: CDR1 SGHRS, CDR2 YFSETQ. The germline V and J ends were trimmed by 0 bases and 0 bases, with 11 bases remaining between them. CDR3 sequence reads: CASSLGTISSTDTQYF. In DNA, the CDR3 is TGCGCCAGCAGCTTGGGGACTATTTCTAGCACAGATACGCAGTATTTT.

The V and J genes are TRBV6-6 and TRBJ2-1, with 7 bases matching TRBD2. Losses at the gene ends were 1 base for V and 8 bases for J; bases not matched to a gene: 8. CDR1 and CDR2 from the germline V gene are MNHNY and SVGAGI (reference sequence). The CDR3 runs 15 residues. As DNA, the CDR3 is TGTGCCAGCAGTTACTTAGACGGACTAGTCCATGAGCAGTTCTTC. Translation: CASSYLDGLVHEQFF.

The chain combines TRBV4-3 with TRBJ1-4; no reliable D call. Germline loops: CDR1 LGHNA, CDR2 YSLEER. The CDR3 contains 15 residues. V was shortened by 0 bases and J by 8 bases, with 13 bases between the two germline ends. This CDR3 is CASSQDFAGEEKLFF. DNA of the CDR3: TGCGCCAGCAGCCAAGATTTCGCGGGCGAGGAAAAACTGTTTTTT.

The genes are TRBV5-1 and TRBJ1-1, with TRBD1 identical over 8 bases. After removal of 0 bases from V and 0 bases from J, the junction contained 4 bases not matched to a gene. The CDR3 runs to 16 residues. CDR1 and CDR2 from the germline V gene are SGHRS and YFSETQ. The CDR3 DNA is TGCGCCAGCAGCTTGGCTCCGGGACAGGTGAACACTGAAGCTTTCTTT. Amino acid sequence: CASSLAPGQVNTEAFF.

The V and J genes are TRBV5-1 and TRBJ2-3; the D gene is possibly TRBD2 (5 bases). V lost 3 bases to trimming and J lost 0 bases, with 11 bases between them. Germline assignment: CDR1 SGHRS and CDR2 YFSETQ. The CDR3 is 15 amino acids. Written as DNA, the CDR3 is TGCGCCAGCAGCTGGAACGGAGGAAGCACAGATACGCAGTATTTT. It is translated as CASSWNGGSTDTQYF.

This chain uses TRBV2 with TRBJ1-4, with D unclear. The CDR3 consists of 14 residues. V was clipped by 1 base and J by 4 bases, with 7 bases between them. CDR1 and CDR2 (germline): SNHLY, FYNNEI. DNA of the CDR3: TGTGCCAGCAGTGAAGACAGCAGTAATGAAAAACTGTTTTTT. Protein product: CASSEDSSNEKLFF.

The V gene is TRBV5-1, the J gene TRBJ1-2; 9 bases fit TRBD1. Unmatched junction bases numbered 3, after V lost 4 bases and J lost 8 bases. CDR3 length equals 12 residues. Germline-derived CDR1 and CDR2 are SGHRS and YFSETQ. The CDR3 coding sequence is TGCGCCAGCAGCCCTGGACAGGGGGGCTACACCTTC. This gives the protein CASSPGQGGYTF. Variable domain in full (rest from reference TRBV5-1 and TRBJ1-2): KAGVTQTPRYLIKTRGQQVTLSCSPISGHRSVSWYQQTPGQGLQFLFEYFSETQRNKGNFPGRFSGRQFSNSRSEMNVSTLELGDSALYLCASSPGQGGYTFGSGTRLTVV.

The V and J genes are TRBV10-3 and TRBJ2-2, with 8 positions matching TRBD2. The CDR3 spans 14 residues. Unmatched junction bases numbered 6, after V lost 11 bases and J lost 1 base. From germline, CDR1 is ENHRY and CDR2 SYGVKD. The CDR3 DNA reads as TGTGCCTCCGCGGGGGGCCAGAACACCGGGGAGCTGTTTTTT. Translation: CASAGGQNTGELFF.

This rearrangement joins TRBV2 to TRBJ1-5; 7 bases align to TRBD1. The CDR3 extends over 14 amino acids. Germline V gene sequence: CDR1 SNHLY, CDR2 FYNNEI. V dropped 4 bases and J dropped 8; count of bases not matched to a gene: 8. The CDR3 here is CASSVFRDREPQHF. CDR3 DNA sequence: TGTGCCAGCAGTGTTTTCCGGGACAGAGAGCCCCAGCATTTT.